One and the same sample provided the 23 T cell receptor beta chains below, sequenced in a study of low-dose radiotherapy and immunotherapy resistance in tumors. Covering alpha and beta chains, TRAV- and TRBV-specific primers were used for the first-strand cDNA. Amplification, which lasted 20 PCR cycles, used a constant-region primer and V-primer adapter to amplify TCRs. MiXCR was run by TCRdb on the reads, yielding one entry per CDR3 protein. The table shows 9,700 or so distinct CDR3 sequences, with approximately 77% occurring only once. The receptors shown here come from a human donor with advanced metastatic prostate, ovarian, gallbladder or colorectal cancer (not recorded which). This table probably holds off-target reads from a library built for another chain.

The sample holds a few counts of this clonotype. J is TRBJ2-1 and V is TRBV2; a possible D gene is TRBD2 (6 bases). The CDR3 sequence is 14 residues long. Germline V gene lookup returns CDR1 SNHLY and CDR2 FYNNEI. V lost 7 bases to trimming and J lost 1 base, with 11 bases between them. DNA of the CDR3: TGTGCCAGCACCCCGGCGGGGTCCTACAATGAGCAGTTCTTC. Protein product: CASTPAGSYNEQFF.

The CDR3 reads CASSQTGSSNQPQHF. CDR3 coding DNA: TGTGCCAGCAGCCAAACAGGGTCTAGCAATCAGCCCCAGCATTTT. The gene calls are TRBV3-1 and TRBJ1-5, with D possibly matching TRBD1 (6 bases). CDR3 size: 15 residues. V was shortened by 2 bases and J by 0 bases, with 8 bases between the two germline ends. Germline V gene sequence: CDR1 LGHDT, CDR2 YNNKEL (reference sequence).

The chain employs TRBV4-1 and TRBJ2-1, with 12 bases aligning to TRBD2. Per the germline V gene, CDR1 is MGHRA and CDR2 is YSYEKL. This CDR3 is built from 16 residues. V was clipped by 1 base and J by 3 bases; unmatched bases: 1. The CDR3 sequence is CASSQGLAGVYNEQFF. The CDR3 region has the DNA TGCGCCAGCAGCCAAGGACTAGCGGGAGTCTACAATGAGCAGTTCTTC.

This chain links TRBV12-3 or TRBV12-4 with TRBJ1-1, with 9 positions matching TRBD1. Germline trimming cut 3 bases from V and 1 base from J; bases unmatched to any gene: 3. The CDR3 has 15 residues. CDR3 sequence: CASSFGDRENTEAFF. The CDR3 nucleotides read TGTGCCAGCAGTTTCGGGGACAGGGAGAACACTGAAGCTTTCTTT.

This chain connects TRBV11-1 to TRBJ2-2; TRBD1 or TRBD2 may be the D gene (5 bases each). V shed 6 bases and J shed 6 bases, with 14 bases lying between them. This CDR3 is built from 14 residues. Per the germline V gene, CDR1 is SGHAT and CDR2 is FQDESV (reference sequence). The CDR3 DNA follows: TGTGCCAGCAGGCCGCAGGGAGTGGCCGGGGAGCTGTTTTTT. Encoded protein: CASRPQGVAGELFF.

V usage is TRBV2 and J usage is TRBJ2-2; D gene unclear. Trimming pared 6 bases from V and 3 bases from J, leaving 8 bases between. The CDR3 runs 13 residues. Germline CDR1 is SNHLY and CDR2 is FYNNEI. For the CDR3, the DNA is TGTGCCAGCAGCCTGAAGTACACCGGGGAGCTGTTTTTT. Amino acids: CASSLKYTGELFF.

The J gene is TRBJ2-3, the V gene TRBV14, with unresolved D. Germline lookup yields CDR1 SGHDN and CDR2 FVKESK. Trimming took off 1 base at V and 3 bases at J, with 11 bases between the two ends. There are 15 residues in the CDR3. CDR3 loop: CASSQGWSRTDTQYF. Written as DNA, the CDR3 is TGTGCCAGCAGCCAAGGTTGGTCTAGGACAGATACGCAGTATTTT.

This chain connects TRBV29-1 to TRBJ2-2; no reliable D call. Germline values: CDR1 SQVTM, CDR2 ANQGSEA. The V and J ends lost 3 bases and 1 base respectively, with 6 bases between them. The CDR3 is made up of 13 amino acids. The CDR3 here is CSVDGENTGELFF. The CDR3 DNA is TGCAGCGTTGATGGGGAGAACACCGGGGAGCTGTTTTTT.

The chain couples TRBV7-6 to TRBJ2-1; D unresolved. V was shortened by 3 bases and J by 8 bases, with 14 bases between the two germline ends. Germline values: CDR1 SGHVS, CDR2 FNYEAQ. CDR3 length: 14 residues. The CDR3 reads CASSFRKLLDEQFF. CDR3 sequence (DNA): TGTGCCAGCAGCTTCCGAAAACTACTGGATGAGCAGTTCTTC.

The rearrangement links TRBV5-5 to TRBJ2-7, with D hard to call. The CDR3 contains 13 residues. Germline lookup yields CDR1 SGHKS and CDR2 YYEKEE (reference sequence). The V gene lost 2 bases and the J gene lost 5 bases, with 11 bases spanning the gap. In DNA, the CDR3 is TGTGCCAGCAGCTTCCCACACGTCCACGAGCAGTACTTC. Translating it yields CASSFPHVHEQYF.

V gene TRBV11-2 combines with J gene TRBJ2-3; D remains ambiguous. Germline V gene sequence: CDR1 SGHAT, CDR2 FQNNGV. V was trimmed by 5 bases and J by 2 bases, leaving 5 bases between them. CDR3 length: 12 residues. CDR3 loop: CASSPSTDTQYF. Written as DNA, the CDR3 is TGTGCCAGCAGCCCGTCCACAGATACGCAGTATTTT.

This clonotype occurred once. The chain combines TRBV14 with TRBJ2-2, with 9 bases matching TRBD2. V was pared by 1 base and J by 6 bases, with 6 bases of the junction left unmatched. CDR1 and CDR2 from the germline V gene are SGHDN and FVKESK. This CDR3 is 16 amino acids long. The CDR3 DNA is TGTGCCAGCAGCCAAGCTAGCGGGATTTTGGCCGGGGAGCTGTTTTTT. Its translation: CASSQASGILAGELFF.

The table lists this clonotype with a few counts. The chain carries TRBV12-3 or TRBV12-4 and TRBJ1-1; D uncertain. Trimming cost V 2 bases and J 3 bases, with 7 bases left between them. The CDR3 covers 13 residues. CDR3 DNA: TGTGCCAGCAGTTTAAAGTCCGACACTGAAGCTTTCTTT. Protein product: CASSLKSDTEAFF.

V gene TRBV20-1 combines with J gene TRBJ1-5; 8 bases align to TRBD1. The V segment lost 0 bases and the J segment 6 bases; nucleotides outside the gene matches: 16. The germline CDR1 and CDR2 sequences are DFQATT and SNEGSKA (reference sequence). The CDR3 has 18 residues. The CDR3 here is CSARDNLSGRGLGQPQHF. The DNA of the CDR3 is TGCAGTGCTAGAGATAATCTGTCGGGCAGGGGGCTGGGTCAGCCCCAGCATTTT.

The chain is built from TRBV6-1 and TRBJ1-3; the D gene is possibly TRBD1 (6 bases). There are 16 residues in the CDR3. Germline V gene lookup returns CDR1 MNHNS and CDR2 SASEGT. The V gene lost 7 bases and the J gene lost 2 bases, with 18 bases spanning the gap. Here the CDR3 reads CASKDGGGGAGNTIYF. The CDR3 region has the DNA TGTGCCAGCAAGGATGGAGGGGGGGGCGCTGGAAACACCATATATTTT.

This chain connects TRBV7-8 to TRBJ1-2; TRBD1 is a possible D gene (6 bases). Between the trimmed V and J ends, which lost 0 bases and 4 bases, there was a span of 12 bases. CDR1 SGHVS and CDR2 FQNEAQ come from the germline V gene. The CDR3 loop spans 15 amino acids. This CDR3 is CASSLAPDRPYGYTF. The CDR3 DNA sequence: TGTGCCAGCAGCTTAGCCCCGGACAGACCCTATGGCTACACCTTC.

The chain couples TRBV29-1 to TRBJ2-1, with TRBD2 matching 9 bases. Germline V gene sequence: CDR1 SQVTM, CDR2 ANQGSEA. Unmatched junction bases numbered 1, after V lost 2 bases and J lost 2 bases. This CDR3 contains 14 residues. CDR3 residues: CSVELAGPYNEQFF. Written as DNA, the CDR3 is TGCAGCGTTGAACTAGCGGGACCCTACAATGAGCAGTTCTTC.

This clonotype has more than one count but fewer than ten. The chain uses TRBV28 and TRBJ1-2, with D tentatively TRBD1 (6 bases). The ends were cut back, 11 bases at V and 4 bases at J, with 14 bases in the middle. Germline CDR1 reads MDHEN; CDR2 reads SYDVKM. CDR3 length: 12 amino acids. The CDR3 DNA is TGTGCCTGGGGGCGGGGTAGCTATGGCTACACCTTC. Translation gives CAWGRGSYGYTF.

The chain couples TRBV12-3 or TRBV12-4 to TRBJ2-3, with D perhaps TRBD1 or TRBD2 (5 bases each). Deletions cut 6 bases from V and 0 bases from J, with 13 bases between. The CDR3 has 15 amino acids. The CDR3 protein is CASRTGPLSTDTQYF. The CDR3 nucleotides are TGTGCCAGCAGGACGGGACCGCTTAGCACAGATACGCAGTATTTT.

This chain uses TRBV18 with TRBJ2-1; 9 bases match TRBD1. Trimming removed 1 base from V and 7 bases from J; junction bases left unmatched: 5. The CDR3 consists of 15 residues. CDR1 KGHSH and CDR2 LQKENI come from the germline V gene. Written as DNA, the CDR3 is TGTGCCAGCTCACCACAAGGGACAGGGACAAATGAGCAGTTCTTC. It codes for CASSPQGTGTNEQFF. Drawing the rest from reference TRBV18 and TRBJ2-1, the complete variable domain is NAGVMQNPRHLVRRRGQEARLRCSPMKGHSHVYWYRQLPEEGLKFMVYLQKENIIDESGMPKERFSAEFPKEGPSILRIQQVVRGDSAAYFCASSPQGTGTNEQFFGPGTRLTVL.

V usage is TRBV2 and J usage is TRBJ1-4; tentatively, D is TRBD1 (6 bases). The CDR3 has 15 residues. Germline V gives CDR1 SNHLY, CDR2 FYNNEI. V dropped 5 bases and J dropped 7 bases, with 17 bases sitting between them. DNA for the CDR3: TGTGCCAGCAGTACCTTCGGACAGCCGAGTGAAAAACTGTTTTTT. The encoded protein is CASSTFGQPSEKLFF.

In nucleotides, the CDR3 is TGTGCCAGCAGCCGTACAGAGGCTGACCGTGGCTACACCTTC. It encodes CASSRTEADRGYTF. This chain connects TRBV7-9 to TRBJ1-2; no clear D. The germline gives CDR1 SEHNR, CDR2 FQNEAQ (reference sequence). CDR3 length equals 14 residues. V was pared by 5 bases and J by 7 bases, with 17 bases between.

The V call is TRBV28, the J call TRBJ2-5; 10 bases are shared with TRBD1. The CDR3 extends over 17 amino acids. The V gene's germline CDR1 is MDHEN and CDR2 SYDVKM. Losses at the gene ends were 1 base for V and 3 bases for J; bases not matched to a gene: 8. CDR3: CASSLFSGTGAEETQYF. Here the CDR3 DNA reads TGTGCCAGCAGTTTATTTTCCGGGACAGGGGCCGAAGAGACCCAGTACTTC.